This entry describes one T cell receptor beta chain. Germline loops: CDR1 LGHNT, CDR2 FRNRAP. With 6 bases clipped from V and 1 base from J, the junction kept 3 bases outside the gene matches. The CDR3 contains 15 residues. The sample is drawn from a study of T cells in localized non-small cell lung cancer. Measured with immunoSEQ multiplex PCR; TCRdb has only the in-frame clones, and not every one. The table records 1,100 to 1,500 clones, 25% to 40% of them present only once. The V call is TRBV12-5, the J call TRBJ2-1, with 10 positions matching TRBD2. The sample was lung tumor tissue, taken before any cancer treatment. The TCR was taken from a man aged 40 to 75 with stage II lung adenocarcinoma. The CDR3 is CASGLAGGSYNEQFF. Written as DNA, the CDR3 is TGTGCTAGTGGATTAGCGGGAGGTTCCTACAATGAGCAGTTCTTC.